The following is a T cell receptor beta chain sequence with its context. Its cognate antigen is unknown. Study-wide results and limits: Tumor Treg TCRs overlapped most with tumor naive CD4+ cells. The larger cohort examined one V-J beta rearrangement, not whole repertoires.

Purified naive CD4+ T cells were depleted of CD25+ Tregs. The germline V gene encodes CDR1 DFQATT and CDR2 SNEGSKA (reference sequence). There are 11 residues in the CDR3. Trimming removed 6 bases from V and 14 bases from J, with 17 bases in between. Full-length variable regions came from constant-region reverse primers plus semi-nested Nested Universal Primer A PCR. TCRdb itself ran the 5' RACE reads through MiXCR, one entry per CDR3 protein. The repertoire holds about 40,000 distinct CDR3 sequences, approximately 20% seen once, with 2.8% in the top ten. The TCR sequence derives from a female donor with breast cancer. The specimen sequenced was naive CD4+ T cells sorted from a lymph node. Specified subset: naive CD4+ T cells, CD4+CD45RA+CD25-. The V gene is TRBV20-1, the J gene TRBJ2-1; D is perhaps TRBD2 (5 bases). The CDR3 protein is CSAPVVRREFF. Written as DNA, the CDR3 is TGCAGTGCCCCAGTCGTGAGGCGGGAGTTCTTC.